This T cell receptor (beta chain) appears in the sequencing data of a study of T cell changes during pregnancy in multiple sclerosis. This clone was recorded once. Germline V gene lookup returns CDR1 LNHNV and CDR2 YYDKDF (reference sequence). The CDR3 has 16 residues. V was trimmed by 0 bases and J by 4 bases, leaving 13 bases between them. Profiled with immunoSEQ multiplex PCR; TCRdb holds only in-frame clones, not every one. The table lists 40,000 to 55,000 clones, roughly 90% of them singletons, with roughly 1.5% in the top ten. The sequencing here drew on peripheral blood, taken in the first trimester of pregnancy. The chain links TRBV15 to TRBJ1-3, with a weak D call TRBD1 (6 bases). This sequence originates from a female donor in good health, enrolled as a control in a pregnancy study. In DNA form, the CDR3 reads TGTGCCACCAGCAGAGAACCGGGACAAATGGGAAACACCATATATTTT. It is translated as CATSREPGQMGNTIYF.